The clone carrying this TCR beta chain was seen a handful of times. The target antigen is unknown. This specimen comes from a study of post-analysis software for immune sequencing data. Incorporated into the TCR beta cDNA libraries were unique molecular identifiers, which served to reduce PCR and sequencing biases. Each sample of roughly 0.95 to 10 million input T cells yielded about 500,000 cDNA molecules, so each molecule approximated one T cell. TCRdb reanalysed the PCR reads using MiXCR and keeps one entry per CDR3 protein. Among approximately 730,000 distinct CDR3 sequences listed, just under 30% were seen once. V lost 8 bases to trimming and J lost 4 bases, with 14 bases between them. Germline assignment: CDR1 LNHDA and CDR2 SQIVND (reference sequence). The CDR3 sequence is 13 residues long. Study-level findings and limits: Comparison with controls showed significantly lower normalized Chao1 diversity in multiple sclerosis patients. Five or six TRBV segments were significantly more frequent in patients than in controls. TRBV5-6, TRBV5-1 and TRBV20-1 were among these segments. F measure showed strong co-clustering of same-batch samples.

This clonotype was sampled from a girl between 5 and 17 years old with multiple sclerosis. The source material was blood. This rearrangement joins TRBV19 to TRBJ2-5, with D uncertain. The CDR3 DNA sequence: TGTGCCAGTCGGCCGGGCAGCCGAGAGACCCAGTACTTC. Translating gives CASRPGSRETQYF.